The next 10 T cell receptor beta chains were all read from a single sample in a study of blood T cell repertoires in COVID-19. Profiling relied on immunoSEQ multiplex PCR, and the TCRdb table lists in-frame clones only, not all of them. The sample includes approximately 77,000 clones, approximately 76% of them seen just once. Sequenced material: peripheral blood. The receptors were gathered from a man in his 70s with active or convalescent COVID-19.

Remarks on this clone: The junction does not match germline at one end; this may be a read error. The chain employs TRBV15 and TRBJ2-5; D is undetermined. The germline V gene has CDR1 LNHNV and CDR2 YYDKDF (reference sequence). This CDR3 has 12 residues. The CDR3 nucleotides read TGTGCCACCAGCAGAGTAGAAGAGGCCCAGTACTTC. Translated: CATSRVEEAQYF.

This clone has only a few counts. The CDR3 here is CASSPNSGRAFF. The CDR3 bases are TGTGCCAGTAGTCCAAACTCAGGGAGGGCTTTCTTT. This sequence joins TRBV19 and TRBJ1-1; D might be TRBD1 (5 bases). CDR1 is LNHDA and CDR2 is SQIVND in the germline V gene (reference sequence). The CDR3 has 12 amino acids. V dropped 5 bases and J dropped 11 bases, with 15 bases sitting between them.

The chain employs TRBV28 and TRBJ1-2; D uncertain. Germline values: CDR1 MDHEN, CDR2 SYDVKM. The CDR3 sequence is 12 residues long. The V and J ends lost 6 bases and 1 base respectively, with 6 bases between them. The CDR3 loop reads CASSPSNYGYTF. The CDR3 DNA follows: TGTGCCAGCAGCCCCAGTAACTATGGCTACACCTTC.

This chain joins TRBV6-1 and TRBJ1-2, with 9 bases fitting TRBD1. This CDR3 contains 15 residues. Per germline, CDR1 MNHNS and CDR2 SASEGT. V lost 1 base and J lost 8; bases outside the gene matches: 8. The CDR3 nucleotides are TGTGCCAGCAGTGAAGGCACAGGGGGCGTGTACGGCTACACCTTC. Translation: CASSEGTGGVYGYTF.

The chain joins TRBV6-1 to TRBJ1-6, with TRBD1 as a possible D gene (6 bases). V lost 0 bases and J lost 9, with 15 bases in between. The length of the CDR3 is 16 residues. Germline CDR1 is MNHNS and CDR2 is SASEGT. The CDR3 spells CASSEAPRGAGSPLHF. The CDR3 nucleotides read TGTGCCAGCAGTGAAGCGCCTCGGGGGGCGGGTTCACCCCTCCACTTT.

The chain uses TRBV5-1 and TRBJ1-4, with TRBD1 matching 9 bases. This CDR3 spans 17 amino acids. Trimming took 0 bases from V and 8 from J; bases not matched to a gene: 11. Per germline, CDR1 SGHRS and CDR2 YFSETQ. CDR3 sequence (DNA): TGCGCCAGCAGCTTGGTTGGGGCCGGGACAGGGCTCGAAAAACTGTTTTTT. It translates to CASSLVGAGTGLEKLFF.

The V call is TRBV28, the J call TRBJ1-2; D is undetermined. Germline V CDR1 and CDR2: MDHEN, SYDVKM. With 6 bases removed from V and 4 bases from J, the gap between germline ends came to 12 bases. The CDR3 contains 13 residues. CDR3 sequence (DNA): TGTGCCAGCAGGACCCTAGGAGGCTATGGCTACACCTTC. Translated, it gives CASRTLGGYGYTF.

This sequence joins TRBV5-1 and TRBJ2-7; TRBD2 matches 9 bases. The CDR3 runs 18 residues. The J segment lost 0 bases and the V segment lost 1 base, leaving 11 bases of the junction unmatched. Per the germline V gene, CDR1 is SGHRS and CDR2 is YFSETQ. This chain's CDR3 is CASSLKSSGGVSSYEQYF. The CDR3, as DNA: TGCGCCAGCAGCTTGAAGAGTAGCGGGGGTGTGAGCTCCTACGAGCAGTACTTC.

This clone was counted once. The CDR3 reads CASSERPGKGDEKLFF. CDR3 coding DNA: TGTGCCAGCAGTGAACGTCCAGGGAAAGGGGATGAAAAACTGTTTTTT. The V call is TRBV6-4, the J call TRBJ1-4; D might be TRBD1 (5 bases). Trimming took off 3 bases at V and 6 bases at J, with 17 bases between the two ends. The CDR3 contains 16 residues. Germline values: CDR1 MRHNA, CDR2 SNTAGT.

V usage is TRBV7-3 and J usage is TRBJ1-1, with a weak D call TRBD1 (5 bases). Per germline, CDR1 SGHTA and CDR2 FQGTGA. The CDR3 sequence is 14 residues long. V gave up 2 bases and J gave up 5 bases, with 12 bases separating them. CDR3 DNA: TGTGCCAGCAGCTTAGGGACTCAAGGGACTGAAGCTTTCTTT. Translating it yields CASSLGTQGTEAFF.